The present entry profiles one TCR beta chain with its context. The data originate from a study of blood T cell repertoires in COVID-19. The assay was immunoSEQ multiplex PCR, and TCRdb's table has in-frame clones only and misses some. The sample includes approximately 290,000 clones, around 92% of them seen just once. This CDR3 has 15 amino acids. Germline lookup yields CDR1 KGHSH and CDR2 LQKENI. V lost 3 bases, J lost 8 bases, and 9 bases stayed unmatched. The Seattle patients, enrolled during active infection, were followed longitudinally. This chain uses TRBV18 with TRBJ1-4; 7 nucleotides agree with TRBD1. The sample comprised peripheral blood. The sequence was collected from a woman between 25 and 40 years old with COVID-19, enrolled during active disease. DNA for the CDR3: TGTGCCAGCTCACCGGGGACAGCGCTGAGGGAAAAACTGTTTTTT. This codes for CASSPGTALREKLFF.